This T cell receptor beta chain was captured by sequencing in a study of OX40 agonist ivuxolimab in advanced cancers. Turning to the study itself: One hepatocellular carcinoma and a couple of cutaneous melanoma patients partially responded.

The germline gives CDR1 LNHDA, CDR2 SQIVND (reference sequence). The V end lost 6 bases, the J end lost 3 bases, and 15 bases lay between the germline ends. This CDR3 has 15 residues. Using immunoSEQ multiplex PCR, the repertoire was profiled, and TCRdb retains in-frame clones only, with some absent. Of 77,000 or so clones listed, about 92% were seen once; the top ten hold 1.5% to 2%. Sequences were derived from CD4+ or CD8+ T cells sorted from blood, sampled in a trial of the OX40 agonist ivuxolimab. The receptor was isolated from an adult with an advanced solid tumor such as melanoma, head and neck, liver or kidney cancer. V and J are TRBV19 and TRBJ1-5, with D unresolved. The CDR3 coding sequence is TGTGCCAGTAGGTGGACGGACCCCTCCAATCAGCCCCAGCATTTT. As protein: CASRWTDPSNQPQHF.